This is a list of T cell receptor beta chains from one sample in a study. TCRdb fed the 5' RACE reads into MiXCR, producing one record per CDR3 protein. The sample yields more than 55,000 distinct CDR3 sequences, around 21% seen once. The source material was tumor-infiltrating Tregs sorted from the breast tumor. These receptors were taken from a female donor with breast cancer. Both conserved end residues are part of each CDR3. The order of the fields is CDR3 protein, J gene, V gene, D gene. A D gene is named only where the DNA matches it firmly.

CDR3 protein: CASSPGPRYEQYF; J gene: TRBJ2-7; V gene: TRBV5-5; D gene: -
CDR3 protein: CASSLGTSDYNEQFF; J gene: TRBJ2-1; V gene: TRBV7-9; D gene: TRBD2
CDR3 protein: CASRDQPLGEAQYF; J gene: TRBJ2-5; V gene: TRBV5-1; D gene: -
CDR3 protein: CASSPPRKAEAFF; J gene: TRBJ1-1; V gene: TRBV6-2/TRBV6-3; D gene: -
CDR3 protein: CSAREATSTDTQYF; J gene: TRBJ2-3; V gene: TRBV20-1; D gene: -
CDR3 protein: CASRSLAGGDHEQFF; J gene: TRBJ2-1; V gene: TRBV5-1; D gene: TRBD2
CDR3 protein: CSARWRGGDEQYF; J gene: TRBJ2-7; V gene: TRBV20-1; D gene: -
CDR3 protein: CASSLSRYEQYF; J gene: TRBJ2-7; V gene: TRBV7-8; D gene: -
CDR3 protein: CASSPVGTGELFF; J gene: TRBJ2-2; V gene: TRBV10-1; D gene: -
CDR3 protein: CASSSNSAYEQYF; J gene: TRBJ2-7; V gene: TRBV11-1; D gene: -
CDR3 protein: CASSPSQLSTDTQYF; J gene: TRBJ2-3; V gene: TRBV18; D gene: -
CDR3 protein: CSARKGSYNEQFF; J gene: TRBJ2-1; V gene: TRBV20-1; D gene: -
CDR3 protein: CASSLGGQHQETQYF; J gene: TRBJ2-5; V gene: TRBV12-3/TRBV12-4; D gene: TRBD1
CDR3 protein: CASRYNRGLGNEQFF; J gene: TRBJ2-1; V gene: TRBV12-3/TRBV12-4; D gene: TRBD1
CDR3 protein: CASSRGPGDEQYF; J gene: TRBJ2-7; V gene: TRBV7-3; D gene: -
CDR3 protein: CASSFPHAGAEQFF; J gene: TRBJ2-1; V gene: TRBV6-5; D gene: TRBD2
CDR3 protein: CASSSLLGYEQYF; J gene: TRBJ2-7; V gene: TRBV11-2; D gene: -
CDR3 protein: CASSKASRGEYF; J gene: TRBJ2-4; V gene: TRBV2; D gene: -
CDR3 protein: CASSFSQTGSGANVQTF; J gene: TRBJ2-6; V gene: TRBV5-1; D gene: -
CDR3 protein: CASSPRWGAVSYEQYF; J gene: TRBJ2-7; V gene: TRBV7-2; D gene: -
CDR3 protein: CASSGTGPYTEAFF; J gene: TRBJ1-1; V gene: TRBV28; D gene: TRBD1
CDR3 protein: CASTRDRGGYTF; J gene: TRBJ1-2; V gene: TRBV12-3/TRBV12-4; D gene: TRBD1
CDR3 protein: CASSPHWTSGAYNEQFF; J gene: TRBJ2-1; V gene: TRBV7-9; D gene: TRBD2
CDR3 protein: CASSGAGTLDQPQHF; J gene: TRBJ1-5; V gene: TRBV6-1; D gene: -
CDR3 protein: CASTFLRNTGELFF; J gene: TRBJ2-2; V gene: TRBV7-9; D gene: -
CDR3 protein: CASSAYRGALSQETQYF; J gene: TRBJ2-5; V gene: TRBV5-5; D gene: TRBD1
CDR3 protein: CASSVEGRGGTEAFF; J gene: TRBJ1-1; V gene: TRBV9; D gene: TRBD1
CDR3 protein: CASSLGVALQETQYF; J gene: TRBJ2-5; V gene: TRBV7-2; D gene: -
CDR3 protein: CASSLTVGFTYNEQFF; J gene: TRBJ2-1; V gene: TRBV7-3; D gene: -
CDR3 protein: CASSSQFQETQYF; J gene: TRBJ2-5; V gene: TRBV6-2/TRBV6-3; D gene: -
CDR3 protein: CASSPLQGNYGYTF; J gene: TRBJ1-2; V gene: TRBV7-2; D gene: -
CDR3 protein: CASTQTRGNTIYF; J gene: TRBJ1-3; V gene: TRBV4-2; D gene: -
CDR3 protein: CATSGSSPSTDTQYF; J gene: TRBJ2-3; V gene: TRBV15; D gene: -
CDR3 protein: CASSQPTYTTDTQYF; J gene: TRBJ2-3; V gene: TRBV5-1; D gene: -
CDR3 protein: CASSPVTGTYETQYF; J gene: TRBJ2-5; V gene: TRBV5-1; D gene: -
CDR3 protein: CSVEDVRAFF; J gene: TRBJ1-1; V gene: TRBV29-1; D gene: -
CDR3 protein: CSARGPYGSYNEQFF; J gene: TRBJ2-1; V gene: TRBV20-1; D gene: -
CDR3 protein: CRAGTSGTLSTDTQYF; J gene: TRBJ2-3; V gene: TRBV20-1; D gene: TRBD2
CDR3 protein: CASSVGTSGIYEQYF; J gene: TRBJ2-7; V gene: TRBV9; D gene: TRBD2
CDR3 protein: CASSKSGTKYNEQFF; J gene: TRBJ2-1; V gene: TRBV11-2; D gene: TRBD2
CDR3 protein: CASSPTGASYNEQFF; J gene: TRBJ2-1; V gene: TRBV6-5; D gene: TRBD1
CDR3 protein: CASSPGLASTDTQYF; J gene: TRBJ2-3; V gene: TRBV7-9; D gene: TRBD2
CDR3 protein: CASSLAQGALPGELFF; J gene: TRBJ2-2; V gene: TRBV5-1; D gene: -
CDR3 protein: CSATSEGGEQYF; J gene: TRBJ2-7; V gene: TRBV20-1; D gene: -
CDR3 protein: CASSSFSGRAYNEQFF; J gene: TRBJ2-1; V gene: TRBV7-2; D gene: TRBD2
CDR3 protein: CASSQVGWYEQYF; J gene: TRBJ2-7; V gene: TRBV3-1; D gene: -
CDR3 protein: CASSYAMTVFSGNTIYF; J gene: TRBJ1-3; V gene: TRBV6-6; D gene: -
CDR3 protein: CASSLGVTVNNEQFF; J gene: TRBJ2-1; V gene: TRBV7-9; D gene: -
CDR3 protein: CSADPPGGGETQYF; J gene: TRBJ2-5; V gene: TRBV20-1; D gene: -
CDR3 protein: CASSLDGTSYEQYF; J gene: TRBJ2-7; V gene: TRBV5-1; D gene: -